The sequence of this T cell receptor (beta chain) was determined in a study of shared clonotypes between healthy human individuals. The data were produced by immunoSEQ multiplex PCR, yet TCRdb's version contains in-frame clones alone and is incomplete. This table holds some 2.1 million clones, 90% to 95% found once. Points from the study as a whole: On the whole, naive subsets had larger estimated richness than memory subsets had. The authors sampled blood alone, and tissue repertoires likely differ.

The CDR3 has 11 residues. The germline V and J ends were trimmed by 3 bases and 10 bases, with 10 bases remaining between them. The V gene's germline CDR1 is DFQATT and CDR2 SNEGSKA (reference sequence). Turning to this clone: Its antigen is currently unknown.

The receptor comes from a man aged 18 to 35 in good health. What was sequenced was naive CD4+ T cells sorted from blood. The subset here: CD45RA+ positively selected. This chain links TRBV20-1 with TRBJ2-1; no clear D gene. CDR3 in DNA: TGCAGTGCTAGTCAGCCTACGGAGCAGTTCTTC. It codes for CSASQPTEQFF.